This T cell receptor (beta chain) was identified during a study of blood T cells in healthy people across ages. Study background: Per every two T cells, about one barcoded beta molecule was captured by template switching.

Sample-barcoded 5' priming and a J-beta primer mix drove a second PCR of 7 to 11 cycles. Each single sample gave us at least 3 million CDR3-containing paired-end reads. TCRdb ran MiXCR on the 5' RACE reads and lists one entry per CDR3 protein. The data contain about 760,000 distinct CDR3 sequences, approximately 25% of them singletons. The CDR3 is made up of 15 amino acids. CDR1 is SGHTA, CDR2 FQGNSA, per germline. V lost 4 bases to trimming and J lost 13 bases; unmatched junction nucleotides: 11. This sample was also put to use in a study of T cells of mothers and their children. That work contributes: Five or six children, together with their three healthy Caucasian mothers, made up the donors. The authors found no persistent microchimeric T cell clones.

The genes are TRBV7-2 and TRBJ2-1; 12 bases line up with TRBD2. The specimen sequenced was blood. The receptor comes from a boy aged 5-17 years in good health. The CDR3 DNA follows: TGTGCCAGCAGCTACACTAGCGGGGGGCCCGTTGACCAGTTCTTC. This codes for CASSYTSGGPVDQFF.